This TCR beta chain was sequenced in a study of human T cells and chemical hapten exposure. Study details: How much TCR each sample yielded varied, mostly because pooled library volumes differed slightly.

Regarding this clonotype: It is unclear where the CDR3 begins or ends on the DNA, so no DNA is shown, and the CDR3 is as TCRdb lists it.

CDR1 and CDR2 from the germline V gene are MNHEY and SVGAGI. 14 amino acids form the CDR3, both terminal residues included. TCRdb processed the RACE reads anew with MiXCR; each CDR3 protein has one entry. The sample yields roughly 100,000 distinct CDR3 sequences, about 11% seen once. Time point given: patch test 1, 2 weeks after DPC sensitization. The sample's treatment: therapeutic diphenylcyclopropenone sensitization with weekly scalp DPC. The clonotype originates from a woman between 40 and 50 years old with alopecia areata. Some clones in this sample may be carry-over from other donors' samples. The V gene is TRBV6-5, the J gene TRBJ1-5. This material consisted of whole blood, taken in connection with sensitization to the hapten diphenylcyclopropenone (DPC). This CDR3 reads CASSSSAGNQPQHF.